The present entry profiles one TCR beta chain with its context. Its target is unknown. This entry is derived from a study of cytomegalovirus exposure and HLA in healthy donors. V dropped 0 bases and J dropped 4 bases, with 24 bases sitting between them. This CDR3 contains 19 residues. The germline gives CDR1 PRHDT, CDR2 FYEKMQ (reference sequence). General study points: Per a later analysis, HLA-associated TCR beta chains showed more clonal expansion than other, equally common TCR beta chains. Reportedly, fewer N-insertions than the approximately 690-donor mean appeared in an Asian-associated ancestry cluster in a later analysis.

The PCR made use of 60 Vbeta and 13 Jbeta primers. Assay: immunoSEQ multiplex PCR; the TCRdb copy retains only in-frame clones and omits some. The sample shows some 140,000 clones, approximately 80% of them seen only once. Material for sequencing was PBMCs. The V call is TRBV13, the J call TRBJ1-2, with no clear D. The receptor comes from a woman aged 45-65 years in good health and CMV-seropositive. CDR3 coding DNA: TGTGCCAGCAGCTTAGGGTCGCCCCTTTCCGTCGGGGAGCGCTATGGCTACACCTTC. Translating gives CASSLGSPLSVGERYGYTF.